The 20 T cell receptor beta chains presented below share a single source sample, sequenced in a study of T cell repertoires in cytomegalovirus infection. TCRdb reanalysed the reads using MiXCR and keeps one entry per CDR3 protein. This table has 110,000 to 150,000 distinct CDR3 sequences, about 32% appearing once. These receptors are not linked to any known antigen. The sample in question was CD8+ T cells from cultured PBMCs, obtained from culture after CMV antigen stimulation. The origin of the receptors is a human donor in good health (CMV status not recorded). Some clones in this sample may be carry-over from other donors' samples.

In its sample, this clonotype was seen a few times. V gene TRBV20-1 combines with J gene TRBJ2-7, with TRBD1 matching 8 bases. The V segment lost 1 base and the J segment 2 bases; nucleotides outside the gene matches: 1. The CDR3 contains 13 residues. Per the germline V gene, CDR1 is DFQATT and CDR2 is SNEGSKA (reference sequence). The CDR3 DNA reads TGCAGTGCTAGAGGGGGACAGGCCTACGAGCAGTACTTC. Amino acid sequence: CSARGGQAYEQYF.

This clonotype was counted a few times. The rearrangement links TRBV6-6 to TRBJ1-1; D ambiguous. The length of the CDR3 is 13 residues. The V end lost 2 bases, the J end lost 4 bases, and 8 bases lay between the germline ends. CDR1 MNHNY and CDR2 SVGAGI come from the germline V gene (reference sequence). In DNA form, the CDR3 reads TGTGCCAGCAGTTACGTGGGGAGCACTGAAGCTTTCTTT. The encoded protein is CASSYVGSTEAFF.

As regards this clonotype: A read error may be the cause here, since a much bigger clone is one base away. This rearrangement joins TRBV7-8 to TRBJ2-1; TRBD2 agrees at 7 bases. Germline lookup yields CDR1 SGHVS and CDR2 FQNEAQ. This CDR3 is 15 amino acids long. Germline trimming cut 4 bases from V and 1 base from J; bases unmatched to any gene: 4. CDR3 loop: CASSCAGDSYNEQFF. The CDR3 region has the DNA TGTGCCAGCAGCTGCGCGGGGGATTCCTACAATGAGCAGTTCTTC.

The chain joins TRBV9 to TRBJ2-5; 16 positions agree with TRBD2. Germline lookup yields CDR1 SGDLS and CDR2 YYNGEE. The trim removed 3 bases at V and 6 bases at J, leaving 2 bases unmatched. The CDR3 loop spans 15 amino acids. CDR3 protein: CASSAGLAGGKTQYF. CDR3 in DNA: TGTGCCAGCAGCGCGGGACTAGCGGGGGGGAAGACCCAGTACTTC.

This clonotype was detected only a few times. The chain recombines TRBV12-3 or TRBV12-4 with TRBJ2-3; 8 positions match TRBD1. The length of the CDR3 is 14 residues. With 7 bases clipped from V and 2 bases from J, the junction kept 5 bases outside the gene matches. The CDR3 region has the DNA TGTGCCAGCAACGACAGGGGTCCCACAGATACGCAGTATTTT. Translated, it gives CASNDRGPTDTQYF.

This clonotype was detected only a few times. The chain recombines TRBV20-1 with TRBJ1-6; no definite D call. V lost 0 bases and J lost 5, with 8 bases in between. Germline assignment: CDR1 DFQATT and CDR2 SNEGSKA (reference sequence). This CDR3 spans 14 amino acids. CDR3 DNA sequence: TGCAGTGCTAGAGATTTCACGAATAATTCACCCCTCCACTTT. Residues: CSARDFTNNSPLHF.

The table lists this clonotype with a few counts. This rearrangement joins TRBV5-4 to TRBJ2-7; 11 bases map to TRBD2. V lost 2 bases to trimming and J lost 1 base; unmatched junction nucleotides: 2. CDR3 length equals 15 residues. Germline loops: CDR1 SGHNT, CDR2 YYREEE (reference sequence). The chain's CDR3 is CASSFRLAGSYEQYF. The CDR3 DNA reads as TGTGCCAGCAGCTTCCGACTAGCGGGGTCCTACGAGCAGTACTTC.

This chain uses TRBV20-1 with TRBJ1-2, with a possible D match to TRBD1 (5 bases). This CDR3 has 16 amino acids. V was clipped by 6 bases and J by 3 bases, with 23 bases between them. Germline V gene sequence: CDR1 DFQATT, CDR2 SNEGSKA (reference sequence). The CDR3 coding sequence is TGCAGTGCAACCGGGACGTGGGGGAAAGTCGACTATGGCTACACCTTC. As protein: CSATGTWGKVDYGYTF.

This chain connects TRBV12-3 or TRBV12-4 to TRBJ2-3; 7 bases map to TRBD2. There are 16 residues in the CDR3. J was trimmed by 2 bases and V by 5 bases; bases with no gene match: 10. CDR3 amino acids: CASSPFWAGVTDTQYF. The DNA for the CDR3 is TGTGCCAGCAGTCCCTTCTGGGCGGGGGTCACAGATACGCAGTATTTT.

This chain joins TRBV7-6 and TRBJ1-2, with D hard to call. Per germline, CDR1 SGHVS and CDR2 FNYEAQ. Trimming pared 5 bases from V and 2 bases from J, leaving 15 bases between. The CDR3 length is 15 residues. The CDR3 nucleotides read TGTGCCAGCAGCCCCGGCCGGACGGAGAACTATGGCTACACCTTC. This translates into CASSPGRTENYGYTF.

This clonotype was counted between two and nine times. The chain employs TRBV7-3 and TRBJ2-3, with 11 bases identical to TRBD2. This CDR3 has 14 amino acids. The V segment lost 6 bases and the J segment 4 bases; nucleotides outside the gene matches: 3. CDR1 and CDR2 (germline): SGHTA, FQGTGA. The CDR3 sequence: CASSSSGGSDTQYF. Here the CDR3 DNA reads TGTGCCAGCAGTTCTAGCGGGGGGTCAGATACGCAGTATTTT.

V is TRBV6-6 and J is TRBJ2-7; D possibly uses TRBD1 or TRBD2 (5 bases each). CDR3 length equals 13 residues. Trimming removed 2 bases from V and 6 bases from J, with 11 bases in between. Per germline, CDR1 MNHNY and CDR2 SVGAGI (reference sequence). The chain's CDR3 is CASSYLMGVEQYF. The CDR3 DNA sequence: TGTGCCAGCAGTTACCTCATGGGGGTCGAGCAGTACTTC.

Concerning this clonotype: A single base separates this from a much larger clone, so it may be a read error. V usage is TRBV12-3 or TRBV12-4 and J usage is TRBJ2-1, with 7 bases aligning to TRBD2. The CDR3 sequence is 12 residues long. The CDR3 loop reads CTSSPGGGEQFF. The CDR3, as DNA: TGTACCAGTTCTCCGGGGGGTGGTGAGCAGTTCTTC.

DNA of the CDR3: TGTGCCAGCAGTTTATCCCGACCCCTAGACGAGCAGTACTTC. This translates into CASSLSRPLDEQYF. The rearrangement uses TRBV12-3 or TRBV12-4 and TRBJ2-7; no clear D. Trimming cost V 2 bases and J 5 bases, with 13 bases left between them. The CDR3 has 14 residues.

The chain recombines TRBV6-2 or TRBV6-3 with TRBJ2-3, with 11 bases that match TRBD2. The CDR3 totals 17 residues. V was clipped by 2 bases and J by 2 bases; unmatched bases: 6. Germline assignment: CDR1 MNHEY and CDR2 SVGEGT. In DNA, the CDR3 is TGTGCCAGCAGTTACGAGACTAGCGGGGCCAACACAGATACGCAGTATTTT. This gives the protein CASSYETSGANTDTQYF.

V and J are TRBV7-6 and TRBJ2-7; TRBD1 matches 9 bases. The germline V gene encodes CDR1 SGHVS and CDR2 FNYEAQ. The CDR3 is 14 residues long. The junction had 8 bases not matched to a gene; V was cut back by 5 bases and J by 6 bases. For the CDR3, the DNA is TGTGCCAGCAGCCCTCCCCAGGACAGGGGCGAGCAGTACTTC. Its translation is CASSPPQDRGEQYF.

The sample holds many counts of this clonotype. The chain links TRBV20-1 to TRBJ2-3, with 7 bases that match TRBD1. Germline assignment: CDR1 DFQATT and CDR2 SNEGSKA (reference sequence). V lost 0 bases to trimming and J lost 0 bases; unmatched junction nucleotides: 6. The CDR3 extends over 16 amino acids. The CDR3 DNA follows: TGCAGTGCTAGAGACCACAGGGGTTTTAGCACAGATACGCAGTATTTT. Translating it yields CSARDHRGFSTDTQYF.

This sequence joins TRBV12-3 or TRBV12-4 and TRBJ2-1, with unresolved D. This CDR3 has 15 amino acids. V was cut by 6 bases and J by 9 bases, with 21 bases left in between. The DNA for the CDR3 is TGTGCCAGCAGCCCCTACATCGTATCCAATAGTGAGCAGTTCTTC. Its protein is CASSPYIVSNSEQFF.

This clonotype was counted between two and nine times. The chain combines TRBV6-6 with TRBJ2-3, with D perhaps TRBD2 (7 bases). Trimming left V 4 bases short and J 3 bases short, with 20 bases between. Germline V gene lookup returns CDR1 MNHNY and CDR2 SVGAGI (reference sequence). The CDR3 sequence is 17 residues long. The CDR3 DNA reads as TGTGCCAGCAGTTCCCCTTGGGAGGGGGAGGGGACAGATACGCAGTATTTT. Translation gives CASSSPWEGEGTDTQYF.

The genes are TRBV7-6 and TRBJ2-1, with D possibly matching TRBD1 (6 bases). CDR1 and CDR2 from the germline V gene are SGHVS and FNYEAQ. V was pared by 1 base and J by 6 bases, with 22 bases between. The CDR3 covers 18 residues. The CDR3 sequence: CASSLVPSGLGGGNEQFF. Here the CDR3 DNA reads TGTGCCAGCAGCTTAGTCCCAAGTGGGTTAGGGGGTGGCAATGAGCAGTTCTTC. The whole variable domain, remainder taken from reference TRBV7-6 and TRBJ2-1, is GAGVSQSPRYKVTKRGQDVALRCDPISGHVSLYWYRQALGQGPEFLTYFNYEAQQDKSGLPNDRFSAERPEGSISTLTIQRTEQRDSAMYRCASSLVPSGLGGGNEQFFGPGTRLTVL.